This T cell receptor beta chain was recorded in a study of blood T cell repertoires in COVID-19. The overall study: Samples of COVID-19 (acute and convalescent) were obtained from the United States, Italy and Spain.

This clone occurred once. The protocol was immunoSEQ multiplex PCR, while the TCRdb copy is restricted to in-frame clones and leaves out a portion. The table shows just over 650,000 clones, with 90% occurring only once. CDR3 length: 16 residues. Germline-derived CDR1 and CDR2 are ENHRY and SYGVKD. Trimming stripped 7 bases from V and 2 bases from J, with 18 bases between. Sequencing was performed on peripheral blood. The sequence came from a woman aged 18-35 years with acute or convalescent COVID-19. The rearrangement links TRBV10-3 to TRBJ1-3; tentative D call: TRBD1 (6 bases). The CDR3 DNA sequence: TGTGCCATCATGAGAGGGACAAGTGGGCCTGGAAACACCATATATTTT. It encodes CAIMRGTSGPGNTIYF.